This T cell receptor (beta chain) stems from a study of Ad26.COV2.S vaccination and SARS-CoV-2 variants. This table comes from immunoSEQ multiplex PCR, and its TCRdb copy is limited to in-frame clones, with some not included. The sample has some 420,000 clones, roughly 90% seen once. Findings of the study overall: Analyses that measured TCR breadth and depth may have underestimated total T cell responses. Marked by substantial breadth, spike-specific CD8+ and CD4+ T cell responses were reportedly seen after vaccination.

Treatment indicated: about 20 received Ad26.COV2.S at low or high dose, single or two shots; about 5 received placebo; per-sample allocation not given. Sample collection was performed on day 63 after the first vaccine or placebo injection. A note on this clone: The target antigen is unknown.

The CDR3 loop spans 14 amino acids. Germline loops: CDR1 LGHNA, CDR2 YNFKEQ. V shed 4 bases and J 8 bases; nucleotides not matched to a gene: 7. The sample in question was peripheral blood, obtained in a trial of Ad26.COV2.S vaccine versus placebo. The V gene is TRBV4-2, the J gene TRBJ1-4, with 7 nucleotides matching TRBD1. This clonotype originated in a person aged 18 to 65 who received the Ad26.COV2.S COVID-19 vaccine or a placebo. The CDR3 protein is CASSPRDSGEKLFF. CDR3 DNA sequence: TGTGCCAGCAGCCCGAGGGACAGTGGAGAAAAACTGTTTTTT.